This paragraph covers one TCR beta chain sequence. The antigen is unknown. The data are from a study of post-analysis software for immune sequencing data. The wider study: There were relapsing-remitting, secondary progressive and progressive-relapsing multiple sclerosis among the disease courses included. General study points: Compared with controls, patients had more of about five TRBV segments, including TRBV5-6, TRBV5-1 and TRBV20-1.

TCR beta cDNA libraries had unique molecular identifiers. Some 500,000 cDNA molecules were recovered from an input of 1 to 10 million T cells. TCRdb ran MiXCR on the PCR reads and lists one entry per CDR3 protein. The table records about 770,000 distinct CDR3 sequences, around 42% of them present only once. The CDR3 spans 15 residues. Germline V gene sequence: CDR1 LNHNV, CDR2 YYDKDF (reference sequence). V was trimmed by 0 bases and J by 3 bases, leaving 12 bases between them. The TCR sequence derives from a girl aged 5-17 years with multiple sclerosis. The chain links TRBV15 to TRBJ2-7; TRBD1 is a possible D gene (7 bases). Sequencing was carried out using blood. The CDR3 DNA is TGTGCCACCAGCAGAGATTGGAGGGGGCTCTACGAGCAGTACTTC. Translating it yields CATSRDWRGLYEQYF.